This TCR beta chain is drawn from a study of Tregs in tolerant kidney transplant recipients. Assay: immunoSEQ multiplex PCR; the TCRdb copy retains only in-frame clones and omits some. The sample has hundreds of thousands of clones, 65% to 85% seen once. The V and J ends lost 3 bases and 8 bases respectively, with 13 bases between them. This CDR3 comprises 14 residues. Germline values: CDR1 MDHEN, CDR2 SYDVKM. The sequenced sample consisted of CD4+ T cells from blood. This chain links TRBV28 with TRBJ1-4, with a weak D call TRBD1 (6 bases). This sequence originates from a human donor in good health. The CDR3 DNA is TGTGCCAGCAGTTTCGGCGGGGGCAGAGAAAAACTGTTTTTT. It encodes CASSFGGGREKLFF.